This TCR beta chain was sequenced for a study of T cells in Graves' hyperthyroidism and ophthalmopathy (dated by TCRdb to about 2019). About the study as a whole: Peripheral blood was collected at initial diagnosis, before any treatment. A discovery cohort of around 100 patients, about 40 with Graves' ophthalmopathy and 55 to 60 with stable Graves' hyperthyroidism, was used to find distinguishing TCR V-J signatures. An independent validation cohort of under 20 hyperthyroidism patients and over 15 patients who later progressed to ophthalmopathy tested prospective prediction of ophthalmopathy. The 100 discovery patients were randomly divided into training and test sets at a 7:3 ratio. The study also compared thyroid tissue and blood T-cell repertoires from roughly 6 Graves' hyperthyroidism patients. Once sampling was done, hyperthyroidism patients were given methimazole at a starting dose of 30 mg daily, whereas ophthalmopathy patients were given high-dose intravenous methylprednisolone. According to the paper, TCR Vbeta CDR3 sequencing was carried out on some 130 peripheral blood samples, which came from 40 to 45 ophthalmopathy, 75 to 80 hyperthyroidism and some 17 progressor patients. What the research found in general, with its limitations: Ophthalmopathy was separated from stable hyperthyroidism by a 13 V-J signature model, with approximately 89% sensitivity and 81% to 82% specificity obtained in cross-validation and 80%/75% obtained in testing. In validation, progression to ophthalmopathy was predicted by the model with around 71% sensitivity and nearly 75% specificity, a median of about 6 months before onset. Blood samples also contained most of the expanded thyroid clonotypes (frequency above 0.001), which suggests that blood repertoires may reflect thyroid immune responses. Sample size was not statistically predetermined, and blinding of investigators to group allocation was not performed.

Amplification of TCR beta CDR3 regions was carried out from RNA transcripts. A first-round RT-PCR of the TCR CDR3 used the HTBI primer set with the Qiagen OneStep RT-PCR kit. Libraries were constructed in a second round of multiplex PCR, after which size selection and purification were performed. Paired-end sequencing of the libraries was performed with 100 bp reads on an Illumina HiSeq2000. The authors' pipeline ran thus. Raw data were processed with SOAPnuke, discarding reads with adapters, uncalled bases, mean Phred below 15, or no exact constant-primer or identifier match. COPE v1.2.5 was used to merge high-quality paired reads, and clonotypes were defined as unique nucleotide sequences. Clonotypes were aligned to IMGT TRBV, TRBD and TRBJ reference segments using MiTCR v1.1. The analysis was restricted to V-J combinations with a frequency above 0.0001, which together covered roughly 99% of the repertoires. The TCS score was defined as F50 (clonal expansion) divided by E x V (chaos), with BLOSUM62-based TCRdist calculated between CDR3 peptides within each V-J. Welch's t-statistics and random forest reduced 500 to 650 V-J features to about 13, which were used in a naive Bayes classifier (R e1071). TCRdb applied fastp at Q25 and MiXCR to the public reads, then kept only in-frame beta chains. Rows with one shared CDR3 protein collapse into an entry with the most common genes and DNA. TCRdb's processing, not the study's, gives the V and J calls here. This sample is represented by 450,000 to 650,000 distinct CDR3 sequences; 15% to 20% of them were singletons. 17% of the sample rests with the top ten.

V and J are trimmed by 6 bases and 3 bases, and the gene matches miss 8 bases of the junction. The CDR3 covers 15 residues, taking in both the cysteine and the phenylalanine. Only the CDR3 region is kept as DNA, spanning 45 bases read in frame from base 1. The germline V gene encodes CDR1 SQVTM and CDR2 ANQGSEA. A remark on this clonotype: What this receptor recognizes is not known. Base quality data are lacking; no much larger clone is found one base away.

Ophthalmopathy patients had moderately to severely active disease, Clinical Activity Score of at least 3, NOSPECS grade of at least 4, and duration under 3 months. Exclusion was applied to patients with uncontrolled infections, other autoimmune diseases, pregnancy or lactation. Diagnoses relied on clinical symptoms, serum thyroxine and TRAb, thyroid ultrasound and orbital computed tomography. PBMCs were isolated from more than 8 ml of fresh peripheral blood by Ficoll-Paque density gradient centrifugation. Total RNA was extracted using Trizol reagent, and RNA quality was assessed on an Agilent 2100 Bioanalyzer.

The TCR originated in a young woman with Graves' ophthalmopathy. The rearrangement combines TRBV29-1 with TRBJ2-2; 9 central nucleotides agree with TRBD2. The source material was blood. The CDR3 region reads CSVPRGGAYTGELFF. The bases are TGCAGCGTCCCGCGGGGGGGAGCGTACACCGGGGAGCTGTTTTTT.